The 27 T cell receptor beta chains reported below all come from one sample, sequenced in a study of CD8+ T cells in alopecia areata. Reverse transcription of extracted RNA yielded cDNA, which provided the sequencing template. The assay was immunoSEQ multiplex PCR, and TCRdb's table has in-frame clones only and misses some. The table lists about 150,000 clones, 45% to 60% of them singletons. The specimen was CD8+ T cells sorted from blood, collected at week 0. The receptors shown here come from a human donor with alopecia areata.

V is TRBV2 and J is TRBJ2-3, with a possible D match to TRBD1 (5 bases). V lost 6 bases, J lost 1 base, and 11 bases lay in between. CDR3 size: 14 residues. Germline V gives CDR1 SNHLY, CDR2 FYNNEI. The CDR3 nucleotides read TGTGCCAGCAGAGGGGTACGGGGCACAGATACGCAGTATTTT. Translating gives CASRGVRGTDTQYF. The variable domain in full, with the rest retrieved from reference TRBV2 and TRBJ2-3, is EPEVTQTPSHQVTQMGQEVILRCVPISNHLYFYWYRQILGQKVEFLVSFYNNEISEKSEIFDDQFSVERPDGSNFTLKIRSTKLEDSAMYFCASRGVRGTDTQYFGPGTRLTVL.

This clone was found a few times. The rearrangement joins TRBV29-1 to TRBJ2-2; no definite D call. CDR3 length equals 11 residues. Germline CDR1 and CDR2: SQVTM and ANQGSEA. V was pared by 6 bases and J by 0 bases, with 2 bases between. The CDR3 loop reads CSVTNTGELFF. For the CDR3, the DNA is TGCAGCGTAACGAACACCGGGGAGCTGTTTTTT.

This clone turned up a few times. The gene calls are TRBV5-6 and TRBJ2-7; 9 nucleotides match TRBD1. This CDR3 comprises 15 residues. In germline, CDR1 is SGHDT, CDR2 YYEEEE. The V and J ends lost 3 bases and 5 bases, in that order; junction bases with no gene match: 9. CDR3 nucleotide sequence: TGTGCCAGCAGCTCCGGGACAGGGTTTTTCCACGAGCAGTACTTC. Amino acid sequence: CASSSGTGFFHEQYF. The complete variable domain, with remaining parts taken from reference TRBV5-6 and TRBJ2-7, reads DAGVTQSPTHLIKTRGQQVTLRCSPKSGHDTVSWYQQALGQGPQFIFQYYEEEERQRGNFPDRFSGHQFPNYSSELNVNALLLGDSALYLCASSSGTGFFHEQYFGPGTRLTVT.

The chain recombines TRBV7-6 with TRBJ1-5; D gene uncertain. Germline V gene sequence: CDR1 SGHVS, CDR2 FNYEAQ. The CDR3 runs 14 residues. Trimming stripped 1 base from V and 2 bases from J, with 6 bases between. CDR3 nucleotide sequence: TGTGCCAGCAGCTTAGAGGACGGCAATCAGCCCCAGCATTTT. Translated: CASSLEDGNQPQHF. Using reference TRBV7-6 and TRBJ1-5 for the parts outside the CDR3, the full variable domain is GAGVSQSPRYKVTKRGQDVALRCDPISGHVSLYWYRQALGQGPEFLTYFNYEAQQDKSGLPNDRFSAERPEGSISTLTIQRTEQRDSAMYRCASSLEDGNQPQHFGDGTRLSIL.

This chain joins TRBV30 and TRBJ2-1; possible D gene TRBD1, 6 bases. The CDR3 sequence is 15 residues long. Germline values: CDR1 GTSNPN, CDR2 SVGIG (reference sequence). Trimming stripped 0 bases from V and 5 bases from J, with 14 bases between. In nucleotides, the CDR3 is TGTGCCTGGAGTGTGGACAGTTTGGGAGACAATGAGCAGTTCTTC. Translation: CAWSVDSLGDNEQFF. Complete variable domain (other parts from reference TRBV30 and TRBJ2-1): SQTIHQWPATLVQPVGSPLSLECTVEGTSNPNLYWYRQAAGRGLQLLFYSVGIGQISSEVPQNLSASRPQDRQFILSSKKLLLSDSGFYLCAWSVDSLGDNEQFFGPGTRLTVL.

The rearrangement links TRBV27 to TRBJ2-7; no firm D call. The V end was cut by 8 bases, the J end by 2 bases, with 4 bases between. The germline V gene has CDR1 MNHEY and CDR2 SMNVEV (reference sequence). The CDR3 extends over 10 amino acids. CDR3 residues: CASGAYEQYF. The CDR3 nucleotides read TGTGCCAGCGGGGCCTACGAGCAGTACTTC.

The chain couples TRBV13 to TRBJ2-7; D could derive from TRBD1 or TRBD2 (5 bases each). Germline assignment: CDR1 PRHDT and CDR2 FYEKMQ (reference sequence). Trimming left V 4 bases short and J 0 bases short, with 13 bases between. The CDR3 covers 15 residues. Written as DNA, the CDR3 is TGTGCCAGCAGCTCCAACGGGGCCGGCTCCTACGAGCAGTACTTC. As protein: CASSSNGAGSYEQYF.

This chain uses TRBV5-1 with TRBJ1-1; the D is unclear. There are 14 residues in the CDR3. CDR1 is SGHRS and CDR2 is YFSETQ in the germline V gene. The V end was cut by 1 base, the J end by 3 bases, with 10 bases between. The CDR3, as DNA: TGCGCCAGCAGCTTGTCCCGTGTAGACACTGAAGCTTTCTTT. Its protein is CASSLSRVDTEAFF.

V is TRBV29-1 and J is TRBJ1-1, with unresolved D. Trimming removed 4 bases from V and 6 bases from J, with 9 bases in between. Per germline, CDR1 SQVTM and CDR2 ANQGSEA. The CDR3 extends over 11 amino acids. CDR3 DNA: TGCAGCGTTGGATTAGGGCCTGAAGCTTTCTTT. Its protein is CSVGLGPEAFF.

This sequence joins TRBV29-1 and TRBJ2-7; D may be TRBD1 or TRBD2 (5 bases each). From germline, CDR1 is SQVTM and CDR2 ANQGSEA. Trimming stripped 5 bases from V and 4 bases from J, with 21 bases between. The CDR3 totals 15 residues. DNA of the CDR3: TGCAGCGTTCCAGAGTGGGACGGAAGACATTACGAGCAGTACTTC. It yields the protein CSVPEWDGRHYEQYF.

This chain links TRBV30 with TRBJ1-1; tentatively, D is TRBD1 (5 bases). The length of the CDR3 is 12 residues. Trimming cost V 5 bases and J 5 bases, with 12 bases left between them. Looked up from germline, CDR1 is GTSNPN and CDR2 is SVGIG (reference sequence). The CDR3 DNA sequence: TGTGCCTGGTCAGGGTCGCCGACTGAAGCTTTCTTT. Encoded protein: CAWSGSPTEAFF.

This sequence joins TRBV10-2 and TRBJ2-7; D gene unclear. The V gene lost 0 bases and the J gene lost 3 bases, with 6 bases spanning the gap. Germline-derived CDR1 and CDR2 are WSHSY and SAAADI. This CDR3 is built from 13 residues. The CDR3 loop is CASSESNGYEQYF. The DNA for the CDR3 is TGCGCCAGCAGTGAGTCGAATGGCTACGAGCAGTACTTC.

This CDR3 is CSMGGEQYF. CDR3 coding DNA: TGCAGCATGGGAGGCGAGCAGTACTTC. The J gene is TRBJ2-7, the V gene TRBV29-1; D might be TRBD2 (6 bases). Trimming left V 8 bases short and J 6 bases short, with 8 bases between. The germline gives CDR1 SQVTM, CDR2 ANQGSEA. This CDR3 has 9 amino acids.

This clone was picked up a small number of times. The identical CDR3 is also encoded by other nucleotide sequences in the sample. The chain carries TRBV13 and TRBJ1-1; D is possibly TRBD1 (5 bases). Germline V gene sequence: CDR1 PRHDT, CDR2 FYEKMQ (reference sequence). V lost 5 bases and J 1 base, leaving 5 bases between the germline ends. CDR3 size: 12 residues. The CDR3 nucleotides are TGTGCCAGCAGCGGGGGGAACACTGAAGCTTTCTTT. As protein: CASSGGNTEAFF.

The rearrangement joins TRBV11-3 to TRBJ2-1; possibly TRBD2 for D (6 bases). With 1 base removed from V and 7 bases from J, the gap between germline ends came to 17 bases. Germline lookup yields CDR1 SGHNT and CDR2 YENEEA. The CDR3 has 16 residues. In nucleotides, the CDR3 is TGTGCCAGCAGCTTAGTAGGCGGGGAGACTAAGAATGAGCAGTTCTTC. As protein: CASSLVGGETKNEQFF.

The genes are TRBV25-1 and TRBJ1-1; 9 bases are shared with TRBD1. The CDR3 runs 14 residues. Losses at the gene ends were 4 bases for V and 5 bases for J; bases not matched to a gene: 5. The germline V gene has CDR1 MGHDK and CDR2 SYGVNS. CDR3 sequence: CASSGADRGTEAFF. CDR3 in DNA: TGTGCCAGCAGTGGAGCGGACAGGGGAACTGAAGCTTTCTTT. The full variable domain, in which reference TRBV25-1 and TRBJ1-1 provide the parts outside the CDR3, is EADIYQTPRYLVIGTGKKITLECSQTMGHDKMYWYQQDPGMELHLIHYSYGVNSTEKGDLSSESTVSRIRTEHFPLTLESARPSHTSQYLCASSGADRGTEAFFGQGTRLTVV.

The gene calls are TRBV19 and TRBJ2-4; 9 positions agree with TRBD2. The CDR3 contains 16 residues. Trimming took 6 bases from V and 8 from J; bases not matched to a gene: 14. Germline V gene data show CDR1 as LNHDA and CDR2 as SQIVND (reference sequence). The CDR3 here is CASSRGAGGPRDIQYF. Here the CDR3 DNA reads TGTGCCAGTAGCCGCGGAGCGGGGGGCCCAAGAGACATTCAGTACTTC.

The CDR3 region is CSVTKEGKLFF. In DNA form, the CDR3 reads TGCAGCGTTACAAAAGAGGGGAAACTGTTTTTT. The genes are TRBV29-1 and TRBJ1-4; D is perhaps TRBD1 (5 bases). V was clipped by 5 bases and J by 11 bases, with 12 bases between them. Germline V gene data show CDR1 as SQVTM and CDR2 as ANQGSEA. The CDR3 sequence is 11 residues long. The full variable domain, its missing parts supplied by reference TRBV29-1 and TRBJ1-4, is SAVISQKPSRDICQRGTSLTIQCQVDSQVTMMFWYRQQPGQSLTLIATANQGSEATYESGFVIDKFPISRPNLTFSTLTVSNMSPEDSSIYLCSVTKEGKLFFGSGTQLSVL.

Only a few counts were recorded for this clone. The same CDR3 is also encoded by other DNA sequences in this sample. The V gene is TRBV4-3, the J gene TRBJ2-7; 8 nucleotides line up with TRBD2. CDR3 length: 15 amino acids. Germline CDR1 reads LGHNA; CDR2 reads YSLEER. V lost 1 base to trimming and J lost 0 bases; unmatched junction nucleotides: 2. CDR3 sequence: CASSQGLAGSYEQYF. CDR3 coding DNA: TGCGCCAGCAGCCAAGGGCTAGCGGGCTCCTACGAGCAGTACTTC.

This clone was seen a handful of times. The CDR3 protein is CSVLPYNSYEQYF. The CDR3 DNA sequence: TGCAGCGTCCTCCCATACAACTCCTACGAGCAGTACTTC. V usage is TRBV29-1 and J usage is TRBJ2-7; no clear D gene. This CDR3 spans 13 amino acids. Deletions cut 6 bases from V and 0 bases from J, with 12 bases between. Germline values: CDR1 SQVTM, CDR2 ANQGSEA.

To note about this clone: Other DNA sequences from this sample encode an identical CDR3 as well. The chain combines TRBV27 with TRBJ2-3; D unresolved. V shed 4 bases and J shed 1 base, with 3 bases lying between them. Germline V lookup: CDR1 MNHEY, CDR2 SMNVEV (reference sequence). CDR3 length equals 12 residues. CDR3 DNA sequence: TGTGCCAGCAGTTGGGGCACAGATACGCAGTATTTT. It translates to CASSWGTDTQYF.

The chain links TRBV30 to TRBJ2-1; no reliable D call. The CDR3 is 11 residues long. Germline lookup yields CDR1 GTSNPN and CDR2 SVGIG (reference sequence). Trimming left V 1 base short and J 8 bases short, with 6 bases between. CDR3 coding DNA: TGTGCCTGGAGTGATGGGTATGAGCAGTTCTTC. It encodes CAWSDGYEQFF.

V and J are TRBV7-6 and TRBJ2-5; D possibly uses TRBD1 or TRBD2 (6 bases each). This CDR3 is built from 15 residues. V was shortened by 3 bases and J by 2 bases, with 13 bases between the two germline ends. Germline assignment: CDR1 SGHVS and CDR2 FNYEAQ. CDR3 DNA sequence: TGTGCCAGCAGCTTCTTCTCGGGGGCTCAAGAGACCCAGTACTTC. Its translation: CASSFFSGAQETQYF.

This clone turned up a few times. V and J are TRBV29-1 and TRBJ2-2; D ambiguous. The V end was cut by 1 base, the J end by 5 bases, with 2 bases between. The CDR3 extends over 11 amino acids. Germline V gene sequence: CDR1 SQVTM, CDR2 ANQGSEA. CDR3 residues: CSVEATGELFF. The CDR3 DNA follows: TGCAGCGTTGAAGCTACCGGGGAGCTGTTTTTT.

The chain carries TRBV9 and TRBJ2-7; D remains unclear. Germline loops: CDR1 SGDLS, CDR2 YYNGEE. This CDR3 contains 13 residues. V was cut by 4 bases and J by 9 bases, with 17 bases left in between. The CDR3 DNA reads TGTGCCAGCAGCCCCGGCGATGGACGCGGGCAGTACTTC. Translation gives CASSPGDGRGQYF.

This clone was counted once. Other DNA sequences from this sample encode an identical CDR3 as well. This sequence joins TRBV7-9 and TRBJ1-1; D might be TRBD1 (5 bases). The CDR3 is 11 amino acids. Germline V gives CDR1 SEHNR, CDR2 FQNEAQ (reference sequence). V lost 5 bases and J 11 bases, leaving 12 bases between the germline ends. For the CDR3, the DNA is TGTGCCAGCAGCCAGGGAGGGGAGGCTTTCTTT. Its translation: CASSQGGEAFF.

Only one count was recorded for this clone. The chain joins TRBV5-4 to TRBJ1-2; D uncertain. Trimming shortened V by 1 base and J by 8 bases, and 12 bases separated the two germline ends. The germline V gene has CDR1 SGHNT and CDR2 YYREEE (reference sequence). The CDR3 spans 13 residues. The CDR3 sequence is CASSLKGDWGYTF. DNA of the CDR3: TGTGCCAGCAGCTTGAAGGGAGATTGGGGCTACACCTTC.